This record concerns one T cell receptor beta chain sequence. The data originate from a study of blood T cell repertoires in COVID-19. Study overall: Italy, Spain and the United States were the sources of the convalescent and acute COVID-19 samples. T cells, B-cell-depleted T cells, or PBMCs supplied cDNA or gDNA.

Germline-derived CDR1 and CDR2 are MNHEY and SVGAGI. The CDR3 contains 13 residues. Trimming took 8 bases from V and 2 from J; bases not matched to a gene: 4. Participants' reported clinical history set cohort assignment. Study processing details: By means of reference gene primer amplification, nucleated cell counts were estimated. This table comes from immunoSEQ multiplex PCR, and its TCRdb copy is limited to in-frame clones, with some not included. V and J calls and clone size follow that table, whereas D and trimming were derived from the DNA. The sample carries approximately 270,000 clones, just under 90% recorded once.

The chain has TRBV6-5 and TRBJ2-7; 9 positions agree with TRBD1. The specimen sequenced was PBMCs or T cells enriched from blood (not recorded which). This TCR was recovered from a woman between 25 and 40 years old with acute COVID-19. In DNA, the CDR3 is TGTGCCAGCTCACAGGGGGCACCCTACGAGCAGTACTTC. Amino acid sequence: CASSQGAPYEQYF.